These 29 T cell receptor beta chains were sequenced from one sample in a study of molecular identifiers for immune sequencing clone quantification. TCRdb re-called the PCR reads with MiXCR, one entry per CDR3 protein. The sample gives fewer than 45,000 distinct CDR3 sequences, less than 20% of which show up once; about 7% is in the top ten. The sample consisted of naive CD8+ T cells from blood, with Jurkat cell RNA spiked in. This sample's subset: FACS-sorted CD8+CD4-CCR7+CD45RA+ naive T cells. These receptors were obtained from a human donor in good health. Some libraries in this study had Jurkat cell RNA spiked in.

This clonotype was seen at least ten times. This chain links TRBV7-9 with TRBJ2-7; unclear D gene. Germline V gene sequence: CDR1 SEHNR, CDR2 FQNEAQ (reference sequence). V was cut by 1 base and J by 5 bases, with 6 bases left in between. The CDR3 totals 12 residues. CDR3 DNA: TGTGCCAGCAGCTTAGGCGCCGACGAGCAGTACTTC. Protein sequence: CASSLGADEQYF.

This clonotype was seen repeatedly, ten times or more. The chain uses TRBV5-1 and TRBJ2-7; no definite D call. The V gene's germline CDR1 is SGHRS and CDR2 YFSETQ. Trimming stripped 3 bases from V and 5 bases from J, with 6 bases between. The length of the CDR3 is 11 residues. CDR3 sequence (DNA): TGCGCCAGCAGCTCCAGGAACGAGCAGTACTTC. The encoded protein is CASSSRNEQYF.

With regard to this clonotype: This sequence may be a read error, since a much larger clone differs from it by one base. The gene calls are TRBV3-1 and TRBJ2-1; D gene unclear. V lost 3 bases and J lost 7, with 16 bases in between. CDR1 LGHDT and CDR2 YNNKEL come from the germline V gene (reference sequence). This CDR3 is 15 amino acids long. DNA of the CDR3: TGTGCCAGCAGCCAGCCGCCGACCAGGTCAAATGAGCAGTTCTTC. Protein product: CASSQPPTRSNEQFF.

This clonotype was detected a few times. V and J are TRBV6-4 and TRBJ2-7; TRBD2 aligns across 9 bases. Germline assignment: CDR1 MRHNA and CDR2 SNTAGT. V was pared by 3 bases and J by 5 bases, with 8 bases of the junction left unmatched. This CDR3 is 15 amino acids long. The CDR3 is CASSEIAGAVNEQYF. In nucleotides, the CDR3 is TGTGCCAGCAGTGAGATAGCGGGAGCGGTAAACGAGCAGTACTTC.

The V gene is TRBV6-5, the J gene TRBJ2-1; 10 positions agree with TRBD1. V shed 1 base, J shed 8 bases, and the junction held 2 bases outside the gene matches. The CDR3 is made up of 14 amino acids. The V gene's germline CDR1 is MNHEY and CDR2 SVGAGI. CDR3 loop: CASSYLGQGYEQFF. The CDR3 DNA is TGTGCCAGCAGTTACTTGGGACAGGGGTATGAGCAGTTCTTC.

This clonotype occurred many times. The rearrangement joins TRBV24-1 to TRBJ2-2; D possibly uses TRBD1 or TRBD2 (5 bases each). Trimming took off 6 bases at V and 3 bases at J, with 13 bases between the two ends. Germline V gene data show CDR1 as KGHDR and CDR2 as SFDVKD. CDR3 length: 15 residues. CDR3 DNA sequence: TGTGCCACCAGTATGGGGGACCTAGACACCGGGGAGCTGTTTTTT. This sequence encodes CATSMGDLDTGELFF.

This sequence joins TRBV28 and TRBJ2-7, with 9 bases matching TRBD2. In germline, CDR1 is MDHEN, CDR2 SYDVKM. V was clipped by 3 bases and J by 2 bases; unmatched bases: 5. The CDR3 consists of 15 residues. CDR3 coding DNA: TGTGCCAGCAGTTTGATCCTAGCGGGGACCTACGAGCAGTACTTC. This translates into CASSLILAGTYEQYF.

The sample holds many counts of this clonotype. This chain joins TRBV7-9 and TRBJ2-5; D is possibly TRBD1 or TRBD2 (5 bases each). V was trimmed by 1 base and J by 1 base, leaving 7 bases between them. The germline gives CDR1 SEHNR, CDR2 FQNEAQ (reference sequence). The CDR3 runs to 14 residues. CDR3 nucleotide sequence: TGTGCCAGCAGCTTAGTGAGGGGCCAAGAGACCCAGTACTTC. It is translated as CASSLVRGQETQYF.

Note on this clonotype: This may be a read error: a much more frequent sequence differs by one nucleotide. The genes are TRBV6-2 or TRBV6-3 and TRBJ1-2; D unresolved. The CDR3 extends over 13 amino acids. Germline lookup yields CDR1 MNHEY and CDR2 SVGEGT. V was trimmed by 5 bases and J by 5 bases, leaving 12 bases between them. CDR3 sequence: CASSDDAPYGYTF. DNA of the CDR3: TGTGCCAGCAGTGACGACGCCCCTTATGGCTACACCTTC.

This chain connects TRBV4-2 to TRBJ2-7; D may be TRBD1 (6 bases). Germline assignment: CDR1 LGHNA and CDR2 YNFKEQ. The CDR3 totals 12 residues. Trimming cost V 4 bases and J 5 bases, with 9 bases left between them. CDR3 bases: TGTGCCAGCAGCCTTACAGGGAACGAGCAGTACTTC. Residues: CASSLTGNEQYF.

This clonotype was counted at least ten times. This rearrangement joins TRBV7-2 to TRBJ2-7, with D perhaps matching TRBD1 (5 bases). Germline CDR1 and CDR2: SGHTA and FQGNSA. Deletions cut 3 bases from V and 6 bases from J, with 15 bases between. The CDR3 contains 14 residues. The CDR3 region is CASSLDVKGIEQYF. In nucleotides, the CDR3 is TGTGCCAGCAGCTTGGATGTGAAGGGGATCGAGCAGTACTTC.

This clonotype has just a few counts. The chain has TRBV19 and TRBJ2-1; the D gene is possibly TRBD1 (7 bases). V was pared by 11 bases and J by 9 bases, with 17 bases between. The length of the CDR3 is 12 residues. Per germline, CDR1 LNHDA and CDR2 SQIVND (reference sequence). The CDR3 DNA reads TGTGCCGGAGGGGGCGCGGGTGGTGAGCAGTTCTTC. Translating it yields CAGGGAGGEQFF.

This clonotype was counted many times. The J gene is TRBJ2-7, the V gene TRBV4-3, with D perhaps TRBD2 (6 bases). V was pared by 0 bases and J by 5 bases, with 8 bases between. CDR1 is LGHNA, CDR2 YSLEER, per germline. The CDR3 extends over 13 amino acids. The CDR3 loop is CASSQDLADEQYF. DNA for the CDR3: TGCGCCAGCAGCCAAGATTTAGCGGACGAGCAGTACTTC.

This clonotype occurred many times. One junction end does not reproduce the germline sequence, and a read error may be involved. V and J are TRBV7-6 and TRBJ2-7; D unclear. Germline-derived CDR1 and CDR2 are SGHVS and FNYEAQ. This CDR3 is built from 14 residues. CDR3 sequence: CASSSGTISHEQYF. CDR3 in DNA: TGTGCCAGCAGCTCGGGCACTATCTCCCACGAGCAGTACTTC.

This clonotype has at least ten counts. This chain links TRBV29-1 with TRBJ2-5; 10 positions match TRBD2. This CDR3 is built from 14 residues. V gave up 6 bases and J gave up 1 base; unmatched junction bases: 5. Germline CDR1 and CDR2: SQVTM and ANQGSEA. CDR3 amino acids: CSVAGGRVQETQYF. The DNA of the CDR3 is TGCAGCGTAGCGGGAGGGCGGGTCCAAGAGACCCAGTACTTC. Supplemented by reference TRBV29-1 and TRBJ2-5, the full variable domain reads SAVISQKPSRDICQRGTSLTIQCQVDSQVTMMFWYRQQPGQSLTLIATANQGSEATYESGFVIDKFPISRPNLTFSTLTVSNMSPEDSSIYLCSVAGGRVQETQYFGPGTRLLVL.

The sample holds many counts of this clonotype. V usage is TRBV7-2 and J usage is TRBJ2-1; D uncertain. Germline V gene data show CDR1 as SGHTA and CDR2 as FQGNSA. The ends were cut back, 7 bases at V and 0 bases at J, with 19 bases in the middle. The CDR3 loop spans 17 amino acids. The CDR3 nucleotides read TGTGCCAGCAACCGTGGTCGGCCCCTGAGCTCCTACAATGAGCAGTTCTTC. Its protein is CASNRGRPLSSYNEQFF.

This clonotype showed up just a few times. V gene TRBV7-7 combines with J gene TRBJ2-7, with TRBD1 matching over 7 bases. Germline values: CDR1 SSHAT, CDR2 FNYEAQ (reference sequence). The CDR3 covers 13 residues. Unmatched junction bases numbered 3, after V lost 5 bases and J lost 2 bases. The CDR3 protein is CASSPGQTYEQYF. The CDR3 DNA reads TGTGCCAGCAGCCCGGGACAGACCTACGAGCAGTACTTC.

A few counts support this clonotype. The chain combines TRBV20-1 with TRBJ1-5; 12 bases align to TRBD1. The CDR3 runs to 13 residues. The germline V gene encodes CDR1 DFQATT and CDR2 SNEGSKA (reference sequence). The V and J ends lost 5 bases and 6 bases, in that order; junction bases with no gene match: 2. The CDR3 DNA is TGCAGTGCTCGGGACAGGGGGCGTCAGCCCCAGCATTTT. It yields the protein CSARDRGRQPQHF.

In its sample, this clonotype was seen once. A much larger clone differs from this one at a single base, so this may be a read error. The V call is TRBV5-1, the J call TRBJ1-1, with D possibly TRBD1 on 5 matching bases. The germline V gene encodes CDR1 SGHRS and CDR2 YFSETQ. This CDR3 contains 14 residues. Here the CDR3 reads CASSFVQGDTEASF. CDR3 sequence (DNA): TGCGCCAGCAGCTTTGTCCAGGGAGATACTGAAGCTTCCTTT.

This clonotype occurred many times. The genes are TRBV28 and TRBJ2-3; 13 bases agree with TRBD2. V was clipped by 5 bases and J by 2 bases; unmatched bases: 1. This CDR3 is built from 15 residues. Per the germline V gene, CDR1 is MDHEN and CDR2 is SYDVKM. CDR3 loop: CASSGTSGNTDTQYF. The CDR3 DNA follows: TGTGCCAGCAGTGGGACTAGCGGGAACACAGATACGCAGTATTTT.

Note on this clonotype: A much larger clone differs by one base, so this may be a read error. The V gene is TRBV12-3 or TRBV12-4, the J gene TRBJ2-7; perhaps TRBD2 as D (6 bases). The CDR3 loop spans 12 amino acids. CDR3 coding DNA: TGTGCCGGCAGTTTCGGGACTTCGGACCAGTACTTC. Protein sequence: CAGSFGTSDQYF.

This clonotype showed up just a few times. This chain joins TRBV28 and TRBJ1-6; TRBD1 agrees at 12 bases. Germline loops: CDR1 MDHEN, CDR2 SYDVKM. Trimming removed 3 bases from V and 9 bases from J; junction bases left unmatched: 6. The CDR3 spans 16 residues. The CDR3, as DNA: TGTGCCAGCAGTTTGCGGGGACAGGGGGCTCGTTCACCCCTCCACTTT. Translated, it gives CASSLRGQGARSPLHF.

The V call is TRBV20-1, the J call TRBJ2-7; TRBD2 agrees at 8 bases. From germline, CDR1 is DFQATT and CDR2 SNEGSKA (reference sequence). The CDR3 is made up of 17 amino acids. With V trimmed by 6 bases and J by 3 bases, 19 bases remained unmatched. The CDR3: CSADPMVKREKIYEQYF. The DNA of the CDR3 is TGCAGTGCCGACCCGATGGTCAAGCGGGAGAAGATCTACGAGCAGTACTTC.

At least ten counts were recorded for this clonotype. J is TRBJ2-7 and V is TRBV6-5; 10 bases map to TRBD2. In germline, CDR1 is MNHEY, CDR2 SVGAGI. Unmatched junction bases numbered 5, after V lost 0 bases and J lost 6 bases. The CDR3 has 15 residues. The CDR3 DNA sequence: TGTGCCAGCAGTTACTCGATAACTAGCGGGACCGAGCAGTACTTC. Its translation: CASSYSITSGTEQYF.

This clonotype has a handful of counts. The rearrangement links TRBV19 to TRBJ1-2; D call uncertain. This CDR3 is built from 12 residues. The V end was cut by 9 bases, the J end by 0 bases, with 8 bases between. Germline-derived CDR1 and CDR2 are LNHDA and SQIVND (reference sequence). In nucleotides, the CDR3 is TGTGCCAGCGGACCCCCTAACTATGGCTACACCTTC. This translates into CASGPPNYGYTF.

The sample holds many counts of this clonotype. The rearrangement uses TRBV6-5 and TRBJ2-5; maybe TRBD2 (5 bases). Germline V gene sequence: CDR1 MNHEY, CDR2 SVGAGI. V lost 2 bases and J 2 bases, leaving 15 bases between the germline ends. This CDR3 contains 16 residues. In DNA, the CDR3 is TGTGCCAGCAGTTACACGGATGGTAGAGGGCAAGAGACCCAGTACTTC. Its translation: CASSYTDGRGQETQYF.

V gene TRBV7-9 combines with J gene TRBJ2-7, with D possibly TRBD2 on 6 matching bases. The V end was cut by 5 bases, the J end by 3 bases, with 17 bases between. This CDR3 has 15 residues. Germline CDR1 SEHNR, CDR2 FQNEAQ (reference sequence). The CDR3 loop is CASSLLGGRDYEQYF. CDR3 nucleotide sequence: TGTGCCAGCAGCCTCCTGGGGGGAAGGGACTACGAGCAGTACTTC.

In the case of this clonotype: A much larger clonotype is one base distant, so this may be a read error. This chain links TRBV5-5 with TRBJ1-2; D possibly corresponds to TRBD1 (5 bases). This CDR3 spans 13 amino acids. Trimming took off 6 bases at V and 4 bases at J, with 13 bases between the two ends. The germline gives CDR1 SGHKS, CDR2 YYEKEE (reference sequence). The CDR3 coding sequence is TGTGCCAGCAACCGCCGGGACCTCTATGGCTACACCTTC. It encodes CASNRRDLYGYTF.

This clonotype was counted many times. The V gene is TRBV7-9, the J gene TRBJ2-3; D gene unclear. This CDR3 contains 14 residues. V lost 3 bases, J lost 2 bases, and 9 bases lay in between. Looked up from germline, CDR1 is SEHNR and CDR2 is FQNEAQ (reference sequence). The CDR3 protein is CASSFLRATDTQYF. CDR3 sequence (DNA): TGTGCCAGCAGCTTTCTGAGAGCCACAGATACGCAGTATTTT.